Following are 3 T cell receptor beta chains from one sample sequenced in a study of response to subunit inactivated influenza vaccine. One entry per CDR3 protein results from TCRdb running MiXCR on the RT-PCR reads. Seen here are 300,000 to 350,000 distinct CDR3 sequences, 22% observed once, and the top ten hold under 13%. Source: PBMCs from blood, taken less than 22 months after vaccination. The receptors stem from a man aged 45-69 years who received an inactivated influenza vaccine.

This clonotype was detected a few times. V gene TRBV6-1 combines with J gene TRBJ1-2; 7 bases are shared with TRBD1. The CDR3 is 17 amino acids. Per germline, CDR1 MNHNS and CDR2 SASEGT. J was trimmed by 0 bases and V by 8 bases; bases with no gene match: 15. This chain's CDR3 is CASLTLGQPNSNYGYTF. The CDR3 DNA follows: TGTGCCAGCTTGACCTTGGGACAGCCTAACTCTAACTATGGCTACACCTTC.

The rearrangement joins TRBV5-1 to TRBJ1-2; 8 bases align to TRBD1. Germline CDR1 is SGHRS and CDR2 is YFSETQ. V lost 0 bases, J lost 3 bases, and 1 base stayed unmatched. The CDR3 loop spans 14 amino acids. Here the CDR3 reads CASSLEGQDYGYTF. The DNA of the CDR3 is TGCGCCAGCAGCTTGGAGGGACAGGACTATGGCTACACCTTC.

This clonotype showed up just a few times. The V call is TRBV4-1, the J call TRBJ1-1; 7 bases are shared with TRBD1. This CDR3 has 16 amino acids. CDR1 and CDR2 (germline): MGHRA, YSYEKL. With 4 bases clipped from V and 0 bases from J, the junction kept 8 bases outside the gene matches. The CDR3 coding sequence is TGCGCCAGCAGCCGAGGAGGGACAGACCTGAACACTGAAGCTTTCTTT. This gives the protein CASSRGGTDLNTEAFF.